This T cell receptor (beta chain) emerged from a study of T cell responses to AZD1222 COVID-19 vaccine. Sequenced by immunoSEQ multiplex PCR; TCRdb stores in-frame clones only, minus some. Of nearly 90,000 clones in the sample, 89% were seen once. Trimming cost V 4 bases and J 3 bases; bases outside gene matches: 11. This CDR3 has 16 amino acids. Germline-derived CDR1 and CDR2 are LGHNA and YNFKEQ. In the case of this clone: What it recognizes is unknown.

Findings and limits, study-wide: Across the whole spike, CD4 TCRs peaked at regions 160-218 and 743-854.

The clonotype comes from an adult who received the AZD1222 COVID-19 vaccine. The J gene is TRBJ1-1, the V gene TRBV4-2; 7 bases map to TRBD1. Sample: peripheral blood, taken 28 days after the second AZD1222 dose. This CDR3 reads CASSPRQGLFDTEAFF. The CDR3 region has the DNA TGTGCCAGCAGCCCTCGACAGGGTCTATTCGACACTGAAGCTTTCTTT.